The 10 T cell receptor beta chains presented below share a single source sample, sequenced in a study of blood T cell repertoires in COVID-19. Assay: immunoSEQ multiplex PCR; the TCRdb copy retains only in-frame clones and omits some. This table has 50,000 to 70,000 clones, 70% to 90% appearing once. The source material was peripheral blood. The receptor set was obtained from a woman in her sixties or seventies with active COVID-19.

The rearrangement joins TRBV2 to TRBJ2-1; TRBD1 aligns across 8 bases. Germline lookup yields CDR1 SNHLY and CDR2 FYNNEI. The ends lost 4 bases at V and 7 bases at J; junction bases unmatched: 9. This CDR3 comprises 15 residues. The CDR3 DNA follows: TGTGCCAGCAGTGTGGGGCAGGGGGCGCGGAATGAGCAGTTCTTC. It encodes CASSVGQGARNEQFF.

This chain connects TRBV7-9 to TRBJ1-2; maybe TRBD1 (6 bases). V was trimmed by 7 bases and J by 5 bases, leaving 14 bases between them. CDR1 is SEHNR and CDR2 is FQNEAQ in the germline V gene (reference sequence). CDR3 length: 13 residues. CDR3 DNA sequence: TGTGCCAGCACGGGGGCCACAAATTATGGCTACACCTTC. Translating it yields CASTGATNYGYTF.

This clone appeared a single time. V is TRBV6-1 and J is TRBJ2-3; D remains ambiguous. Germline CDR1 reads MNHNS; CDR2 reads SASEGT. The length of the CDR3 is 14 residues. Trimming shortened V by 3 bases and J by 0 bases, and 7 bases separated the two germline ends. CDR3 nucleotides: TGTGCCAGCAGTGAGAGACAAAGCACAGATACGCAGTATTTT. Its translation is CASSERQSTDTQYF.

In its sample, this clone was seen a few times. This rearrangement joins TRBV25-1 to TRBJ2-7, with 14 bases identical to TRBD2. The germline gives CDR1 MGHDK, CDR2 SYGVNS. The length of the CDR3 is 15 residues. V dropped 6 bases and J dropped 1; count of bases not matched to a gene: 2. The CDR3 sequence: CASRGTSGGSYEQYF. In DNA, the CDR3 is TGTGCCAGCAGGGGGACTAGCGGGGGATCCTACGAGCAGTACTTC.

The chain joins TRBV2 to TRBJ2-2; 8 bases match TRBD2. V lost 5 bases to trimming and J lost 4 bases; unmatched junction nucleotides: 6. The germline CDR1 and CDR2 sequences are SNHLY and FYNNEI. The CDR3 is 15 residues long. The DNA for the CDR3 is TGTGCCAGCAGTCCCGGGACTAGTTTCACCGGGGAGCTGTTTTTT. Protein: CASSPGTSFTGELFF.

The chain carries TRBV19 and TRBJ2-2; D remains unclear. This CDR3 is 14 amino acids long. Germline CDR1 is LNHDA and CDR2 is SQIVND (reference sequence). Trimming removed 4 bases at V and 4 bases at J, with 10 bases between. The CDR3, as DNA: TGTGCCAGTAGTACTACCTCTGGCACCGGGGAGCTGTTTTTT. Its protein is CASSTTSGTGELFF.

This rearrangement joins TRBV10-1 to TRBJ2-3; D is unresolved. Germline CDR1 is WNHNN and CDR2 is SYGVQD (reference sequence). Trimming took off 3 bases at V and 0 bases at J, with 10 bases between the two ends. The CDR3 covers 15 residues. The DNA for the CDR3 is TGCGCCAGCAGTGACCGGGTTACTAGCACAGATACGCAGTATTTT. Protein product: CASSDRVTSTDTQYF.

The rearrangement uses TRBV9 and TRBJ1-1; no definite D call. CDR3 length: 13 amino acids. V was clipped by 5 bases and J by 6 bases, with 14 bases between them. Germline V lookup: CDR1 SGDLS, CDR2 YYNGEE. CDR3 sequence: CASRQSGRAEAFF. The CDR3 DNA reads TGTGCCAGCAGGCAGTCGGGGAGGGCTGAAGCTTTCTTT.

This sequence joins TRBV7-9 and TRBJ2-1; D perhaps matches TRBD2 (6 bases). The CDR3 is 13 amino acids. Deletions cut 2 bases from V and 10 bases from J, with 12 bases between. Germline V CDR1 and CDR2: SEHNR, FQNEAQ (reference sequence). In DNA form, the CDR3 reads TGTGCCAGCAGCTTACTCCGGCTAGCGGAGCAGTTCTTC. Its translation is CASSLLRLAEQFF.

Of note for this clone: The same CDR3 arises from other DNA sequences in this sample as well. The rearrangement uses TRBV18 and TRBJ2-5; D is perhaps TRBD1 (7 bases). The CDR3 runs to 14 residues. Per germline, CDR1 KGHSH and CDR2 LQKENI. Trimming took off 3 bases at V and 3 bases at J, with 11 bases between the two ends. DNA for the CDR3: TGTGCCAGCTCACCTGGAGGGGGCGAAGAGACCCAGTACTTC. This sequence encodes CASSPGGGEETQYF.